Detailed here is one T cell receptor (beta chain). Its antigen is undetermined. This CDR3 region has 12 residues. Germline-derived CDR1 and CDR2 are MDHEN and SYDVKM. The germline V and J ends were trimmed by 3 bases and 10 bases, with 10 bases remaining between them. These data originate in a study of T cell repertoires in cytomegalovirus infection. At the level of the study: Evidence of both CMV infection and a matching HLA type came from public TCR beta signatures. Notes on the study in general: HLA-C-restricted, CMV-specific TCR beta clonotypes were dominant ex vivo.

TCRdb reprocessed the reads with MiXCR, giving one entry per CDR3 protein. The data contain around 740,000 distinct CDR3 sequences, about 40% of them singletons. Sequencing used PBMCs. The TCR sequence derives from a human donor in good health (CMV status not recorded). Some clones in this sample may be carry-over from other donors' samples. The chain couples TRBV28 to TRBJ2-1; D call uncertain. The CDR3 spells CASSLLSAEQFF. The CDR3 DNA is TGTGCCAGCAGTTTGTTGTCAGCGGAGCAGTTCTTC.